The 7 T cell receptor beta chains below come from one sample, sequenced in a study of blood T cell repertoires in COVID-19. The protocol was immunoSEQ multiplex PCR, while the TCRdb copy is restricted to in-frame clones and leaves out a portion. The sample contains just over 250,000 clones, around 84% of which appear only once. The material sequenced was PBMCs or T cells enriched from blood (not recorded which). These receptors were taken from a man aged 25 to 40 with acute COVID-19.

The CDR3 loop is CASSFAGAKTQYF. CDR3 coding DNA: TGTGCCAGCAGCTTTGCAGGGGCGAAGACCCAGTACTTC. The V and J genes are TRBV7-8 and TRBJ2-5; D is possibly TRBD1 (6 bases). The CDR3 consists of 13 residues. V was shortened by 3 bases and J by 6 bases, with 11 bases between the two germline ends. The germline CDR1 and CDR2 sequences are SGHVS and FQNEAQ.

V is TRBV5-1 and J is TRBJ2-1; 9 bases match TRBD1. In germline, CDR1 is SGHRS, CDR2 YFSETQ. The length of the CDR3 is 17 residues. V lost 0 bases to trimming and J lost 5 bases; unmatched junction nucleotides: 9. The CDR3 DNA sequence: TGCGCCAGCAGCTTGGGGCTCGGACAGGGGTTACACAATGAGCAGTTCTTC. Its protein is CASSLGLGQGLHNEQFF.

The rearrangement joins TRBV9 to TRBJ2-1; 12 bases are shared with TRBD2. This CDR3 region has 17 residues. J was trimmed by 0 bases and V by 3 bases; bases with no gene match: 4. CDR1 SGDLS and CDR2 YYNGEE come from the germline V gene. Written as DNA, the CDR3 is TGTGCCAGCAGCGAGACTAGCGGGAGTCACTCCTACAATGAGCAGTTCTTC. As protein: CASSETSGSHSYNEQFF.

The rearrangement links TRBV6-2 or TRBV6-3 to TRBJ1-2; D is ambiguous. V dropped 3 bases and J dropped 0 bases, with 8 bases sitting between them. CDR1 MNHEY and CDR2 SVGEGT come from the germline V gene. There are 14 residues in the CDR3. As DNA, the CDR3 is TGTGCCAGCAGTTATTCAGATCCTAACTATGGCTACACCTTC. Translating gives CASSYSDPNYGYTF.

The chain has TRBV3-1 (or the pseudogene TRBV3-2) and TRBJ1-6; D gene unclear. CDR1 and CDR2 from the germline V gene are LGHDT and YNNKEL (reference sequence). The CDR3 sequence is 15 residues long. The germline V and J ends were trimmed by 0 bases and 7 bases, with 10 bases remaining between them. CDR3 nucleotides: TGTGCCAGCAGCCAAGATCTACGAGAGAATTCACCCCTCCACTTT. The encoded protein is CASSQDLRENSPLHF.

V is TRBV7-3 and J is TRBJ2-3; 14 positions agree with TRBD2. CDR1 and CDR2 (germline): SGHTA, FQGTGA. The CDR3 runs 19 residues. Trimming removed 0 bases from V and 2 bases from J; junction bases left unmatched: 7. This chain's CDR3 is CASSLTVTSGRANTDTQYF. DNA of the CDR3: TGTGCCAGCAGCTTAACGGTGACTAGCGGGAGGGCAAACACAGATACGCAGTATTTT.

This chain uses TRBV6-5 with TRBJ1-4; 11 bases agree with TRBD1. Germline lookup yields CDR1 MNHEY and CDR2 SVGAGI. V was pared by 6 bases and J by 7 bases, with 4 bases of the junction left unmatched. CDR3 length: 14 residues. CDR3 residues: CASRTDRGLEKLFF. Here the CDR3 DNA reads TGTGCCAGCAGGACGGACAGGGGGCTTGAAAAACTGTTTTTT.